This T cell receptor (beta chain) was recovered during a study of T cells after yellow fever vaccination. Study in general: When fractions had low cell numbers, they were prepared with SMART-Seq v4 Ultra Low Input.

Study-wide results and limits: Most clones from primary vaccination resurfaced after the booster (under 97% CD4, more than 75% CD8). The study noted that FACS-sorted repertoires could contain abundant clonotypes contaminating from the bulk population.

Germline V gene data show CDR1 as SGHVS and CDR2 as FNYEAQ. The CDR3 contains 14 residues. J gave up 11 bases and V 5 bases, and 10 bases lay outside the gene matches. The table lists this clonotype with many counts. Its cognate antigen is unknown. The study made its TCR cDNA through 5'RACE template switching. That step introduced a universal primer site along with UMIs. In TCRdb, the 5' RACE reads were re-called with MiXCR into one record per CDR3 protein. The table has about 310,000 distinct CDR3 sequences, around 4% seen once; the top ten hold roughly a quarter. The sample was PBMCs, taken on the day of the yellow fever booster vaccination. The V call is TRBV7-6, the J call TRBJ1-2; 11 nucleotides line up with TRBD1. The receptor's source is a young man who received the YFV17D yellow fever vaccine. This CDR3 is CASSLLAGQGVYTF. The CDR3 DNA is TGTGCCAGCAGCCTACTTGCGGGACAGGGGGTTTACACCTTC.